Sequencing of this T cell receptor (beta chain) was carried out in a study of monozygotic twins with inflammatory bowel disease. This CDR3 region has 13 residues. Germline-derived CDR1 and CDR2 are SEHNR and FQNEAQ (reference sequence). Using the 5' RACE reads, TCRdb records one entry per CDR3 protein without DNA. The repertoire table contains more than 300,000 distinct CDR3 sequences. The source is a human donor with ulcerative colitis or Crohn's disease, or a healthy co-twin of an affected twin (not recorded which). The sequenced sample consisted of blood. The chain recombines TRBV7-9 with TRBJ2-5. The chain's CDR3 is CASSRENQETQYF.